The 10 T cell receptor beta chains below come from one sample, sequenced in a study of blood T cell repertoires in COVID-19. Sequenced by immunoSEQ multiplex PCR; TCRdb stores in-frame clones only, minus some. The top ten clones hold roughly 2.3% of a sample with 300,000 to 350,000 clones, approximately 90% of them seen once. The sample was peripheral blood. The receptors here all came from a man in his late teens or twenties with active or convalescent COVID-19.

V and J are TRBV5-4 and TRBJ1-1; possibly TRBD1 for D (5 bases). The CDR3 is 15 residues long. Looked up from germline, CDR1 is SGHNT and CDR2 is YYREEE (reference sequence). The V end was cut by 2 bases, the J end by 3 bases, with 14 bases between. CDR3 nucleotides: TGTGCCAGCAGCTTAACAAACCAGGGTTACACTGAAGCTTTCTTT. The encoded protein is CASSLTNQGYTEAFF.

The chain employs TRBV20-1 and TRBJ2-3; D not certain. Trimming cost V 6 bases and J 3 bases, with 4 bases left between them. This CDR3 comprises 10 residues. Germline V lookup: CDR1 DFQATT, CDR2 SNEGSKA (reference sequence). The CDR3 loop is CSAETDTQYF. DNA for the CDR3: TGCAGTGCCGAGACAGATACGCAGTATTTT.

The chain employs TRBV9 and TRBJ1-1; the D is unclear. CDR3 length equals 13 residues. Trimming took off 4 bases at V and 1 base at J, with 8 bases between the two ends. Per germline, CDR1 SGDLS and CDR2 YYNGEE. CDR3 sequence reads: CASSTYPNTEAFF. For the CDR3, the DNA is TGTGCCAGCAGCACATACCCGAACACTGAAGCTTTCTTT.

The chain links TRBV7-2 to TRBJ2-5; D may be TRBD1 (7 bases). Per germline, CDR1 SGHTA and CDR2 FQGNSA. V lost 5 bases to trimming and J lost 4 bases, with 20 bases between them. CDR3 length: 16 residues. CDR3 protein: CASSPRGQGVRETQYF. CDR3 nucleotide sequence: TGTGCCAGCAGCCCACGGGGGCAGGGGGTTCGAGAGACCCAGTACTTC.

The rearrangement uses TRBV5-6 and TRBJ2-5; TRBD2 is a possible D gene (5 bases). The CDR3 is 14 residues long. Deletions cut 1 base from V and 5 bases from J, with 12 bases between. Germline CDR1 and CDR2: SGHDT and YYEEEE. The CDR3 loop reads CASSLRGFGETQYF. The CDR3 DNA reads as TGTGCCAGCAGCTTGCGAGGGTTCGGGGAGACCCAGTACTTC.

CDR3 in amino acids: CSVGTARHEQYF. The CDR3 nucleotides are TGCAGCGTTGGGACAGCCCGCCACGAGCAGTACTTC. The gene calls are TRBV29-1 and TRBJ2-7, with D possibly being TRBD1 (6 bases). CDR3 length: 12 residues. With 4 bases removed from V and 5 bases from J, the gap between germline ends came to 12 bases. Germline CDR1 and CDR2: SQVTM and ANQGSEA.

The chain employs TRBV5-6 and TRBJ1-2, with D tentatively TRBD1 (5 bases). The CDR3 sequence is 14 residues long. The V and J ends lost 0 bases and 4 bases respectively, with 10 bases between them. CDR1 and CDR2 from the germline V gene are SGHDT and YYEEEE. The CDR3 DNA is TGTGCCAGCAGCTTGGTTCGGGGGGGCTATGGCTACACCTTC. It is translated as CASSLVRGGYGYTF.

For this clone: Other DNA sequences in this sample translate to the same CDR3. The gene calls are TRBV3-1 (or the pseudogene TRBV3-2) and TRBJ1-1, with D maybe TRBD1 (5 bases). CDR3 length: 11 amino acids. CDR1 and CDR2 from the germline V gene are LGHDT and YNNKEL (reference sequence). Deletions cut 4 bases from V and 8 bases from J, with 8 bases between. CDR3 coding DNA: TGTGCCAGCAGCCGGCAGGGAGAAGCTTTCTTT. Translating it yields CASSRQGEAFF.

The V call is TRBV5-6, the J call TRBJ1-4, with 7 bases matching TRBD1. From germline, CDR1 is SGHDT and CDR2 YYEEEE. V lost 2 bases to trimming and J lost 8 bases; unmatched junction nucleotides: 9. The CDR3 contains 15 residues. The DNA of the CDR3 is TGTGCCAGCAGCTTAGGAGGGGGCAGTTTGGAAAAACTGTTTTTT. This encodes CASSLGGGSLEKLFF. The whole variable domain, remainder taken from reference TRBV5-6 and TRBJ1-4, is DAGVTQSPTHLIKTRGQQVTLRCSPKSGHDTVSWYQQALGQGPQFIFQYYEEEERQRGNFPDRFSGHQFPNYSSELNVNALLLGDSALYLCASSLGGGSLEKLFFGSGTQLSVL.

V gene TRBV15 combines with J gene TRBJ2-7; 8 bases fit TRBD2. Germline CDR1 LNHNV, CDR2 YYDKDF (reference sequence). V lost 3 bases and J lost 2; bases outside the gene matches: 9. This CDR3 is 16 amino acids long. CDR3 sequence reads: CATSSAGGILTYEQYF. CDR3 coding DNA: TGTGCCACCAGCAGCGCGGGGGGTATCCTCACCTACGAGCAGTACTTC.